This is a list of T cell receptor beta chains from one sample in a study of siplizumab effects on memory and regulatory T cells. Clones were read by immunoSEQ multiplex PCR, and TCRdb kept only the in-frame ones, dropping some. The sample has about 100,000 clones, approximately 92% seen once. The sequenced sample consisted of CD4+ T cells sorted from blood. The receptor source for this set is a human donor in good health. Some clones in this sample may be carry-over from other donors' samples. CDR3s include the opening cysteine and the closing phenylalanine or tryptophan. A D gene is named only where the DNA matches it firmly. The size field is filled for only some rows; it gives once, few, many or a size class.

clone size,J gene,D gene,V gene,CDR3 protein,CDR3 DNA
.,TRBJ2-5,.,TRBV5-1,CASRELETQYF,TGCGCCAGCAGGGAACTAGAGACCCAGTACTTC
.,TRBJ1-2,.,TRBV19,CASSIGLNYGYTF,TGTGCCAGTAGTATTGGGCTCAACTATGGCTACACCTTC
.,TRBJ2-5,.,TRBV7-6,CASSSRQRRETQYF,TGTGCCAGCAGCTCCAGACAGCGTCGGGAGACCCAGTACTTC
.,TRBJ2-2,.,TRBV6-5,CASSYGSGAGELFF,TGTGCCAGCAGTTACGGATCTGGGGCCGGGGAGCTGTTTTTT
.,TRBJ2-2,TRBD2,TRBV27,CASSTIPGTSGRATGELFF,TGTGCCAGCAGTACGATCCCGGGGACTAGCGGGAGGGCCACCGGGGAGCTGTTTTTT
.,TRBJ2-2,.,TRBV7-3,CASSLQSGPNTGELFF,TGTGCCAGCAGCTTGCAAAGCGGGCCGAACACCGGGGAGCTGTTTTTT
.,TRBJ1-1,TRBD1,TRBV4-2,CASSHRRDRAGNTEAFF,TGTGCCAGCAGCCACCGTCGGGACAGGGCGGGGAACACTGAAGCTTTCTTT
.,TRBJ1-1,.,TRBV19,CASSMTATVYTEAFF,TGTGCCAGTAGTATGACAGCTACCGTATACACTGAAGCTTTCTTT
.,TRBJ2-5,TRBD2,TRBV6-5,CASGRVAGQETQYF,TGTGCCAGTGGGAGGGTAGCGGGACAAGAGACCCAGTACTTC
.,TRBJ2-5,TRBD2,TRBV28,CASSSPAGGLQETQYF,TGTGCCAGCAGTTCCCCAGCGGGAGGGCTCCAAGAGACCCAGTACTTC
once,TRBJ2-5,TRBD1,TRBV2,CASSLRQGVIETQYF,TGTGCCAGCAGTTTAAGACAGGGGGTAATAGAGACCCAGTACTTC
.,TRBJ2-5,.,TRBV5-4,CASSPYSSGDETQYF,TGTGCCAGCAGCCCTTATTCATCGGGGGACGAGACCCAGTACTTC
.,TRBJ2-4,TRBD1,TRBV9,CASSVALGQGRNIQYF,TGTGCCAGCAGCGTAGCTCTGGGACAGGGGCGAAACATTCAGTACTTC
.,TRBJ2-1,.,TRBV5-1,CASSLNWGMGRNEQFF,TGCGCCAGCAGCTTGAATTGGGGGATGGGGAGGAATGAGCAGTTCTTC
.,TRBJ1-2,.,TRBV28,CASSLGDKANYGYTF,TGTGCCAGCAGCCTCGGGGACAAAGCTAACTATGGCTACACCTTC
.,TRBJ2-5,.,TRBV18,CASSLTWTDQETQYF,TGTGCCAGCTCACTTACATGGACAGACCAAGAGACCCAGTACTTC
.,TRBJ2-1,.,TRBV7-3,CASSSRRTTNNEQFF,TGTGCCAGCAGCTCCAGACGCACTACCAACAATGAGCAGTTCTTC
.,TRBJ2-7,TRBD1,TRBV2,CASNRDRSYEQYF,TGTGCCAGTAACCGGGACAGGTCCTACGAGCAGTACTTC
.,TRBJ2-1,TRBD2,TRBV7-9,CASTQTSGRASSEQFF,TGTGCCAGCACCCAGACTAGCGGGAGGGCCAGTAGTGAGCAGTTCTTC
.,TRBJ1-6,.,TRBV27,CASSFQRDSPLHF,TGTGCCAGCAGTTTTCAGAGGGACTCACCCCTCCACTTT
once,TRBJ2-1,.,TRBV7-9,CASSLANLGYNEQFF,TGTGCCAGCAGCTTAGCGAATTTAGGGTACAATGAGCAGTTCTTC
.,TRBJ1-1,.,TRBV10-3,CASQTEMNTEAFF,TGTGCCAGTCAGACAGAAATGAACACTGAAGCTTTCTTT
.,TRBJ2-2,TRBD1,TRBV5-1,CASSPPGTANTGELFF,TGCGCCAGCAGCCCACCCGGGACAGCGAACACCGGGGAGCTGTTTTTT
.,TRBJ2-6,TRBD1,TRBV9,CASSQDRAGANVLTF,TGTGCCAGCAGCCAGGACAGGGCTGGGGCCAACGTCCTGACTTTC
.,TRBJ2-7,TRBD1,TRBV9,CASSVEGQGSREQYF,TGTGCCAGCAGCGTAGAGGGACAGGGATCCCGCGAGCAGTACTTC
.,TRBJ2-7,.,TRBV30,CARSAGSEQYF,TGTGCCCGGAGTGCTGGGTCCGAGCAGTACTTC
.,TRBJ2-6,.,TRBV7-8,CASSLERPVGTNSGANVLTF,TGTGCCAGCAGCTTAGAGAGACCCGTGGGGACAAACTCTGGGGCCAACGTCCTGACTTTC